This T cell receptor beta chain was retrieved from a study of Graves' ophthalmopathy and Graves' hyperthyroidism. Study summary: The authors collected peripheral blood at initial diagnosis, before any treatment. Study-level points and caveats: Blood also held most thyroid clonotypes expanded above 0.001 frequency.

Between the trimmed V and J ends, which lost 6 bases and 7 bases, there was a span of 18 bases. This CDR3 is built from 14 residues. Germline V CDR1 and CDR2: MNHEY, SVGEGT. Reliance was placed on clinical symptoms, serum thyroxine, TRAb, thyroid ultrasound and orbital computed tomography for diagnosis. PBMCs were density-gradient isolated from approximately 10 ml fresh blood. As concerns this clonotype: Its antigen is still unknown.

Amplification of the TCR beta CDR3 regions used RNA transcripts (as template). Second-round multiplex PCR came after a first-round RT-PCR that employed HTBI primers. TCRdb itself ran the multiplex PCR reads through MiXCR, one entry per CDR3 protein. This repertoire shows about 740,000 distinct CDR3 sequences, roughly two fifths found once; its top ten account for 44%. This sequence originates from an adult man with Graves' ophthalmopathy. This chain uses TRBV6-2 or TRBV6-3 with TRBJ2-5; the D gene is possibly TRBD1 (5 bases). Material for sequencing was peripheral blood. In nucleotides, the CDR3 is TGTGCCAGCAGCTATGACAGTCCCAGGAGGACCCAGTACTTC. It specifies CASSYDSPRRTQYF.